Below are 20 T cell receptor beta chains sequenced from a single sample in a study of OX40 agonist ivuxolimab in advanced cancers. Data came from immunoSEQ multiplex PCR; TCRdb stores just in-frame clones and leaves some out. The sample contains approximately 26,000 clones, 83% of which appear only once. The sample was CD4+ or CD8+ T cells sorted from blood, taken in a trial of the OX40 agonist ivuxolimab. Every receptor here comes from an adult with an advanced solid tumor such as melanoma, head and neck, liver or kidney cancer.

The CDR3, as DNA: TGCGCCAGCGTGGGGAACACTGAAGCTTTCTTT. Translation: CASVGNTEAFF. This chain links TRBV4-1 with TRBJ1-1; D ambiguous. V lost 8 bases, J lost 1 base, and 5 bases lay in between. CDR3 length: 11 amino acids. CDR1 and CDR2 from the germline V gene are MGHRA and YSYEKL.

The V call is TRBV7-3, the J call TRBJ2-6; D not certain. The CDR3 has 14 amino acids. Trimming took off 2 bases at V and 4 bases at J, with 6 bases between the two ends. In germline, CDR1 is SGHTA, CDR2 FQGTGA. The CDR3: CASSLGIGANVLTF. For the CDR3, the DNA is TGTGCCAGCAGCTTAGGGATCGGGGCCAACGTCCTGACTTTC.

The rearrangement links TRBV29-1 to TRBJ2-2; D not certain. Germline CDR1 SQVTM, CDR2 ANQGSEA. The CDR3 is 15 amino acids. Deletions cut 3 bases from V and 0 bases from J, with 11 bases between. The CDR3 protein is CSVDGDETNTGELFF. In nucleotides, the CDR3 is TGCAGCGTTGACGGAGACGAGACGAACACCGGGGAGCTGTTTTTT.

This clone was detected only a few times. This chain joins TRBV4-2 and TRBJ1-2; no reliable D call. The CDR3 runs to 15 residues. Trimming removed 2 bases at V and 6 bases at J, with 16 bases between. Germline V CDR1 and CDR2: LGHNA, YNFKEQ. The CDR3 DNA follows: TGTGCCAGCAGCCAACCCTCCATCCAAAAGGATGGCTACACCTTC. It translates to CASSQPSIQKDGYTF.

The rearrangement uses TRBV30 and TRBJ2-3; 7 bases align to TRBD2. The CDR3 extends over 12 amino acids. Per the germline V gene, CDR1 is GTSNPN and CDR2 is SVGIG (reference sequence). Trimming at V came to 1 base and at J to 12 bases, leaving 7 bases not matched to a gene. This CDR3 is CAWSGDYWGQYF. The CDR3, as DNA: TGTGCCTGGAGTGGGGACTACTGGGGCCAGTATTTT.

This sequence joins TRBV30 and TRBJ1-2; no reliable D call. Trimming stripped 3 bases from V and 4 bases from J, with 12 bases between. The V gene's germline CDR1 is GTSNPN and CDR2 SVGIG (reference sequence). This CDR3 spans 13 amino acids. CDR3 DNA sequence: TGTGCCTGGAGCCCAACAGAGACCTATGGCTACACCTTC. Protein sequence: CAWSPTETYGYTF. Based on the CDR3 plus reference TRBV30 and TRBJ1-2, the full variable domain is SQTIHQWPATLVQPVGSPLSLECTVEGTSNPNLYWYRQAAGRGLQLLFYSVGIGQISSEVPQNLSASRPQDRQFILSSKKLLLSDSGFYLCAWSPTETYGYTFGSGTRLTVV.

This chain uses TRBV27 with TRBJ2-7, with 9 bases lining up with TRBD2. The J call may be wrong; the DNA end is better matched by TRBJ2-1. This CDR3 comprises 19 residues. Germline CDR1 MNHEY, CDR2 SMNVEV (reference sequence). The DNA for the CDR3 is TGTGCCAGCAGTCCGTCGCCCTTCAGCGGCGGGGGGGTAGGAGATGAGCAGTTCTTC. Its translation is CASSPSPFSGGGVGDEQFF.

V and J are TRBV27 and TRBJ1-2; maybe TRBD1 (5 bases). The CDR3 is 12 amino acids. V lost 3 bases and J lost 8, with 10 bases in between. The germline V gene has CDR1 MNHEY and CDR2 SMNVEV (reference sequence). This CDR3 is CASSLSGKGYTF. CDR3 nucleotides: TGTGCCAGCAGTTTGTCAGGGAAGGGCTACACCTTC.

This chain uses TRBV21-1 with TRBJ1-5; the D call of TRBD1 is as the table states it, not checked on the DNA. TRBV21-1 is recorded as a pseudogene. CDR3 length equals 13 residues. CDR3 nucleotides: TGTGCCAGCGGGGGCTCAAGCAATCAGCCCCAGCATTTT. Protein: CASGGSSNQPQHF.

The gene calls are TRBV27 and TRBJ1-4; D is undetermined. This CDR3 is 16 amino acids long. V was cut by 5 bases and J by 0 bases, with 13 bases left in between. Per germline, CDR1 MNHEY and CDR2 SMNVEV (reference sequence). CDR3 DNA sequence: TGTGCCAGCAGTGAGGCCATACGGGCAACTAATGAAAAACTGTTTTTT. It encodes CASSEAIRATNEKLFF. The whole variable domain, remainder taken from reference TRBV27 and TRBJ1-4, is EAQVTQNPRYLITVTGKKLTVTCSQNMNHEYMSWYRQDPGLGLRQIYYSMNVEVTDKGDVPEGYKVSRKEKRNFPLILESPSPNQTSLYFCASSEAIRATNEKLFFGSGTQLSVL.

By share of the sample, this clone is medium-sized (0.01 to 0.1%). The V call is TRBV29-1, the J call TRBJ1-2; D is possibly TRBD1 (5 bases). The CDR3 consists of 11 residues. From germline, CDR1 is SQVTM and CDR2 ANQGSEA. V was shortened by 7 bases and J by 2 bases, with 8 bases between the two germline ends. The CDR3, as DNA: TGCAGCGCAGGGCTCAACTATGGCTACACCTTC. Protein product: CSAGLNYGYTF.

V usage is TRBV7-9 and J usage is TRBJ2-2; D call uncertain. This CDR3 spans 14 amino acids. Germline assignment: CDR1 SEHNR and CDR2 FQNEAQ (reference sequence). Between the trimmed V and J ends, which lost 4 bases and 1 base, there was a span of 7 bases. CDR3 sequence reads: CASSSDGNTGELFF. DNA of the CDR3: TGTGCCAGCAGCTCGGACGGGAACACCGGGGAGCTGTTTTTT. Combining the CDR3 with reference TRBV7-9 and TRBJ2-2 gives the whole variable domain DTGVSQNPRHKITKRGQNVTFRCDPISEHNRLYWYRQTLGQGPEFLTYFQNEAQLEKSRLLSDRFSAERPKGSFSTLEIQRTEQGDSAMYLCASSSDGNTGELFFGEGSRLTVL.

This sequence joins TRBV29-1 and TRBJ1-3; 8 bases map to TRBD1. This CDR3 is built from 15 residues. J was trimmed by 1 base and V by 5 bases; bases with no gene match: 7. The V gene's germline CDR1 is SQVTM and CDR2 ANQGSEA. The CDR3 DNA is TGCAGCGTTCATACAGGGGGACTATCTGGAAACACCATATATTTT. Amino acids: CSVHTGGLSGNTIYF.

The chain combines TRBV4-1 with TRBJ1-2; TRBD1 might be the D (5 bases). This CDR3 comprises 12 residues. The V end lost 1 base, the J end lost 9 bases, and 9 bases lay between the germline ends. The germline V gene has CDR1 MGHRA and CDR2 YSYEKL. The CDR3 reads CASSQGGTRYTF. The CDR3 nucleotides read TGCGCCAGCAGCCAAGGGGGCACTCGCTACACCTTC.

The rearrangement links TRBV6-5 to TRBJ2-7, with D perhaps matching TRBD2 (5 bases). V was clipped by 0 bases and J by 4 bases, with 7 bases between them. The CDR3 extends over 13 amino acids. Germline CDR1 MNHEY, CDR2 SVGAGI. The CDR3 DNA sequence: TGTGCCAGCAGTTACTCCCGGGGATACGAGCAGTACTTC. This codes for CASSYSRGYEQYF.

The chain employs TRBV5-1 and TRBJ2-5, with TRBD1 matching over 12 bases. The germline V gene has CDR1 SGHRS and CDR2 YFSETQ. Losses at the gene ends were 5 bases for V and 5 bases for J; bases not matched to a gene: 7. CDR3 length: 15 residues. The CDR3 sequence: CASSLGQGASETQYF. As DNA, the CDR3 is TGCGCCAGCAGTCTGGGACAGGGGGCGTCGGAGACCCAGTACTTC.

This sequence joins TRBV11-2 and TRBJ1-2, with 10 nucleotides matching TRBD1. V lost 1 base and J lost 8; bases outside the gene matches: 4. The germline gives CDR1 SGHAT, CDR2 FQNNGV. The CDR3 contains 14 residues. The CDR3 sequence: CASSLGQGAEGYTF. The CDR3 DNA reads TGTGCCAGCAGCTTAGGACAGGGGGCGGAGGGCTACACCTTC.

Only a few counts were recorded for this clone. The chain uses TRBV13 and TRBJ1-1; no clear D. Germline CDR1 PRHDT, CDR2 FYEKMQ (reference sequence). Trimming pared 2 bases from V and 0 bases from J, leaving 7 bases between. The CDR3 is made up of 14 amino acids. CDR3 residues: CASSLRLMNTEAFF. CDR3 DNA sequence: TGTGCCAGCAGCTTACGACTGATGAACACTGAAGCTTTCTTT.

The chain couples TRBV7-9 to TRBJ1-2, with 8 bases fitting TRBD1. The J segment lost 6 bases and the V segment lost 5 bases, leaving 5 bases of the junction unmatched. The germline CDR1 and CDR2 sequences are SEHNR and FQNEAQ (reference sequence). This CDR3 contains 13 residues. The CDR3 sequence: CASSRTGKDGYTF. CDR3 nucleotides: TGTGCCAGCAGCAGGACAGGGAAGGATGGCTACACCTTC.

This chain links TRBV5-1 with TRBJ2-7, with D unclear. Looked up from germline, CDR1 is SGHRS and CDR2 is YFSETQ. The V end lost 0 bases, the J end lost 3 bases, and 16 bases lay between the germline ends. The CDR3 has 16 residues. In DNA, the CDR3 is TGCGCCAGCAGCTTGGAAGTAGGGTCAATAGACTACGAGCAGTACTTC. This translates into CASSLEVGSIDYEQYF.